These T cell receptor beta chains were read from a single sample in a study of blood T cell repertoires in COVID-19. Data came from immunoSEQ multiplex PCR; TCRdb stores just in-frame clones and leaves some out. In the table there are roughly 23,000 clones, 75% to 95% of which are singletons. The sequenced material came from peripheral blood. All receptors come from a woman aged 70 to 79 with active COVID-19. CDR3s include the opening cysteine and the closing phenylalanine or tryptophan. A D gene is named only where the DNA matches it firmly. Not every row has a clone size; where given, it reads once, few, many or a size class.

d_call	clone_size	v_call	j_call	cdr3_nt	cdr3_aa
NA	NA	TRBV4-2	TRBJ2-1	TGTGCCAGCAGCCAAGTCGGGCGGGGAGACTCCTACAATGAGCAGTTCTTC	CASSQVGRGDSYNEQFF
NA	NA	TRBV5-4	TRBJ2-3	TGTGCCAGCAGCTTGGTAGCGCAGAGCGGCACAGATACGCAGTATTTT	CASSLVAQSGTDTQYF
TRBD2	NA	TRBV5-4	TRBJ2-7	TGTGCCAGCAGCTTGATTGGGACTAGCGACGAGCAGTACTTC	CASSLIGTSDEQYF
NA	NA	TRBV6-5	TRBJ2-7	TGTGCCAGCAGTTACTCGAGCCAGGCTTGGCAGTACTTC	CASSYSSQAWQYF
TRBD2	NA	TRBV10-1	TRBJ2-1	TGCGCCAGCAGTGAGTTGTCTAGCGGGTACAATGAGCAGTTCTTC	CASSELSSGYNEQFF
NA	NA	TRBV29-1	TRBJ2-1	TGCAGCGTTGGGGGGACAGAGCAGTTCTTC	CSVGGTEQFF
NA	NA	TRBV7-2	TRBJ2-7	TGTGCCAGCAGCGTGCGACACTCCTACGAGCAGTACTTC	CASSVRHSYEQYF
NA	NA	TRBV28	TRBJ2-5	TGTGCCAGCAGTTTATTGGGCAGACAGACCCAGTACTTC	CASSLLGRQTQYF
TRBD1	NA	TRBV2	TRBJ2-7	TGTGCCAGCAGTGGCCAGGACAGGGCATTCTACGAGCAGTACTTC	CASSGQDRAFYEQYF
NA	NA	TRBV27	TRBJ2-7	TGTGCCAGCTGCCAAAGGGGTGGTGGTTACGAGCAGTACTTC	CASCQRGGGYEQYF
NA	once	TRBV9	TRBJ1-1	TGTGCCAGCAGCGTAACCGGGTCGGACACTGAAGCTTTCTTT	CASSVTGSDTEAFF
NA	NA	TRBV24-1	TRBJ1-4	TGTGCCACCCGATCAAAACAGGGCACTAATGAAAAACTGTTTTTT	CATRSKQGTNEKLFF
TRBD2	NA	TRBV18	TRBJ2-3	TGTGCCAGCTCACCGGGACTAGCGGGAGGCACAGATACGCAGTATTTT	CASSPGLAGGTDTQYF
NA	NA	TRBV4-3	TRBJ1-1	TGCGCCAGCAGCATCTCGACAGGCAACACTGAAGCTTTCTTT	CASSISTGNTEAFF
NA	NA	TRBV11-1	TRBJ1-1	TGTGCCAGCAGCCAGGAACTGAACACTGAAGCTTTCTTT	CASSQELNTEAFF
NA	NA	TRBV6-1	TRBJ1-3	TGTGCCAGCAGTGATCTCCGGGGTTCCGGAAACACCATATATTTT	CASSDLRGSGNTIYF
TRBD1	NA	TRBV6-5	TRBJ1-5	TGTGCCAGCAGTCCGGACAGGGGGCGAGATCCCCAGCATTTT	CASSPDRGRDPQHF
TRBD1	NA	TRBV5-6	TRBJ2-3	TGTGCCAGCAGCTTGCGAAGGGGGCGATCCGATACGCAGTATTTT	CASSLRRGRSDTQYF
TRBD2	NA	TRBV18	TRBJ2-5	TGTGCCAGCTCAGGACTCCCAGTGCCTAGCGGGTCAAGAGTTTCGGCCCAGTACTTC	CASSGLPVPSGSRVSAQYF
NA	few	TRBV7-8	TRBJ1-5	TGTGCCAGCAGCTCAGACCAACCTGGGTCGGGGCAGCCCCAGCATTTT	CASSSDQPGSGQPQHF
TRBD2	NA	TRBV7-6	TRBJ2-7	TGTGCCAGCAGCAAACCCGGGACTAGCGGGACCGAGCAGTACTTC	CASSKPGTSGTEQYF
NA	NA	TRBV29-1	TRBJ1-1	TGCAGCCCCCAGCAGGCAAACACTGAAGCTTTCTTT	CSPQQANTEAFF
TRBD1	NA	TRBV4-1	TRBJ2-6	TGCGCCAGCACCTACGGACAGGGAACTGGGGCCAACGTCCTGACTTTC	CASTYGQGTGANVLTF
NA	NA	TRBV7-2	TRBJ2-7	TGTGCCAGCAGCTCGGCGACTGTTAGCTCCTACGAGCAGTACTTC	CASSSATVSSYEQYF
TRBD2	NA	TRBV7-9	TRBJ2-1	TGTGCCAGCAGCTCCTTAGCGGGAGTTGAGAATGAGCAGTTCTTC	CASSSLAGVENEQFF
NA	NA	TRBV7-8	TRBJ2-7	TGTGCCAGCAGCTTAGGGCCTAGCCGAGCCTACGAGCAGTACTTC	CASSLGPSRAYEQYF
NA	once	TRBV7-9	TRBJ2-6	TGTGCCAGCAGCTTCTCAGGGTCTGGGGCCAACGTCCTGACTTTC	CASSFSGSGANVLTF
TRBD1	NA	TRBV3-1/TRBV3-2	TRBJ1-5	TGTGCCAGCAGCCAAGATCACAGGGGTGGCAATCAGCCCCAGCATTTT	CASSQDHRGGNQPQHF
TRBD1	NA	TRBV6-5	TRBJ2-7	TGTGCCAGCATCACCTGGAGCAGGGGGCGGAACGAGCAGTACTTC	CASITWSRGRNEQYF
TRBD1	NA	TRBV4-3	TRBJ2-7	TGCGCCAGCAGCCAAGAGGGGACAGGGGTCAACGAGCAGTACTTC	CASSQEGTGVNEQYF
NA	NA	TRBV30	TRBJ1-1	TGTGCCTGGAGTTGGGGGGGTGCTGAAGCTTTCTTT	CAWSWGGAEAFF
NA	NA	TRBV7-2	TRBJ1-1	TGTGCCAGCAGCTTTCGTACTGAAGCTTTCTTT	CASSFRTEAFF
NA	NA	TRBV9	TRBJ2-3	TGTGCCAGCAGCGTCTCGCGGGGTCCCACAGATACGCAGTATTTT	CASSVSRGPTDTQYF